Sequencing of this T cell receptor beta chain was carried out in a study of cytomegalovirus exposure and HLA in healthy donors (TCRdb year 2017). Background on the whole study: According to an earlier analysis of around 600 of the donors, about 180 million T cells yielded over 100 million unique TCR beta sequences and around 280 Gb of sequence data. About 280 gigabases of sequencing data and 70 million to 95 million unique TCR sequences made up an early release that covered roughly 670 HLA-typed donors. Of the roughly 400 genotyped donors, 81% were placed in the genetic ancestry cluster associated with self-reported Caucasian donors. The study aimed to test whether cataloging public T cell receptors could reveal signatures of past pathogen exposure. The study used immunosequencing to profile the T cell repertoires of under 700 subjects and linked those repertoires to cytomegalovirus serostatus. Along with the roughly 700-subject first cohort, a separate validation cohort of around 110 different subjects was used. To predict cytomegalovirus infection status, the study combined high-throughput TCR immunosequencing, statistical association of individual TCRs with disease status, and machine learning. To study patterns of TCR occurrence, a later analysis re-analyzed previously published TCR beta repertoires from 500 to 850 donors and added high-resolution HLA genotyping. Rather than drawing on any new phenotypic data, the later analysis identified candidate immune exposures from TCR beta sequences and the way those sequences occurred across donors. To decide whether each TCR beta V gene segment behaved as functional or pseudogenic, an earlier analysis of 587 of the donors relied on high-throughput TCR beta sequencing. Donor age, sex, ethnicity and CMV serostatus were collected together with the repertoire data. A later genetic analysis used genome-wide SNP genotypes for about 60% of the roughly 700 donors, treating that subset as a discovery cohort. Every repertoire in the discovery cohort had been generated on one and the same sequencing platform. Both class I and class II loci were covered by HLA typing, at four-digit resolution. The number of typed donors differed by locus: roughly 620-630 for A, B, C, DRB1 and DQB1; 522 for DQA1; approximately 610 for DPA1; and around 450 for DPB1. A handful of DR-DQ haplotypes were handled as single units for association and clustering because linkage in the cohort was strong. Among 398 genotyped donors of the cohort, an average of about 240,000 unique TCR beta nucleotide sequences were sequenced per donor, roughly 18% of them non-productive. The study at large found these results: In a later analysis, HLA-associated TCR beta chains were found to be more clonally expanded and to have lower generation probabilities than equally common non-associated chains. Assigning TCR associations to individual alleles was difficult when HLA alleles, especially DR and DQ, strongly co-occurred. In a later analysis, the rate of TCR association differed among HLA loci, with DRB1 alleles having the most associated TCRs and HLA-C alleles having the fewest. A later analysis reported that several top co-occurrence clusters appeared linked to parvovirus B19, influenza, CMV and Epstein-Barr virus. Correlated functional status among segregating V segments might be attributable to linkage disequilibrium, but an unknown experimental factor could not be ruled out. Roughly uniform sequencing depth across donors was assumed in presence/absence analyses, although this assumption may not hold. Because counts were too low, seventeen rarely observed V segments, including chromosome 9 orphons, were left out of the earlier analysis of 500 to 750 of the donors. A later genetic analysis associated a missense DCLRE1C variant with V-gene and J-gene trimming of TCR beta chains, and an independent cohort replicated the association. Most TCR sequences were seen in very few donors, while some public TCRs were found in many individuals. The study listed approximately 150 TCR beta chains as associated with cytomegalovirus. A few of the identified cytomegalovirus-associated TCR beta chains were confirmed in vitro to be specific for cytomegalovirus antigens. Broadly in line with IMGT annotations, most TCR beta V segments showed up in productive rearrangements about 87% or about 30% of the time in an earlier analysis of 450 to 600 of the donors. According to a later analysis, most CMV-associated TCR beta chains appeared to be HLA-restricted, and the HLA associations seemed to be driven largely by CMV exposure. A cluster of highly shared sequence variants was judged likely to be a technical artifact of the sequencing pipeline. A further reported finding was that TCR beta sequences accurately predicted the HLA-A and HLA-B alleles for most subjects in the first cohort. Because some donors lacked HLA typing at each locus, the association tests relied only on the typed subset. For the cohort, immune exposure information was limited to CMV serostatus. Cytomegalovirus status was reported to be diagnosed by the classifier with high specificity and sensitivity in both the original and validation cohorts. The cohort was sequenced for TCR beta chains only, and without alpha or paired-chain data the features that could be detected were limited. Specific HLA alleles were associated with 15,000 to 20,000 TCR beta sequences at a false discovery rate of 0.05 in a later analysis. According to the authors, the approach could potentially be generalized to other disease states and immunological phenotypes. In a later genetic analysis, fewer N-insertions in productive TCRs were reported among donors in an Asian-associated ancestry cluster than the approximately 630-donor mean.

The library was prepared using the immunoSEQ multiplex PCR assay. A mixture of 60 forward primers for TCR Vbeta segments and 13 reverse primers for TCR Jbeta segments was used in the multiplex PCR. The CDR3 region of rearranged TCR beta genes was amplified from genomic DNA by a multiplex PCR assay. The Illumina HiSeq System was used to sequence the amplified TCR beta libraries as 87-base-pair reads. The original methods were these. In a later analysis, about 80 million unique TCR beta chains were counted across the roughly 610 repertoires, and approximately 11 million of these chains were shared by at least two donors. Raw reads were error-corrected and collapsed into unique sequences with a nearest-neighbor algorithm that merged closely related sequences to remove PCR and sequencing errors. CDR3 sequences were aligned to IMGT reference sequences to assign V, D and J gene segments. For a sequence to be retained, a match of at least six nucleotides to both a V gene segment and a J gene segment was required. A rearrangement counted as productive if the CDR3 had no stop codons and remained in frame with V and J, and every other rearrangement counted as non-productive. Following IMGT convention, CDR3 was defined as the stretch from the second conserved V-encoded cysteine to the conserved J-encoded phenylalanine. Sequences without an unambiguous match to a single V gene segment were excluded from the earlier analysis of about 640 of the donors. An earlier analysis of over 450 of the donors classified V segments as functional when productive rearrangements were above 56.7% and as segregating when the standard deviation between donors was above 5%. A statistical classification framework was built for diagnosing cytomegalovirus status from the catalog of TCR beta chain sequences. In a later analysis, V and J genes were assigned by comparing TCR nucleotide sequences against IMGT/GENE-DB human TR gene sequences. Using the TCRdist pipeline, a later analysis assigned CDR3 sequences along with most-parsimonious VDJ recombination scenarios. In a later analysis, each TCR beta chain was defined by its CDR3 amino acid sequence together with its V-gene family, and reads lacking a unique V-gene family were excluded. A later analysis removed several hundred highly shared, low-generation-probability nucleotide sequences to deal with suspected cross-contamination and a sequencing artifact. For each public chain, a later analysis derived a clonal expansion index from normalized ranks of inferred template counts within each repertoire. Generation probabilities in a later analysis came from a VDJ recombination model fitted to out-of-frame rearrangements, and those results were checked against IGoR. Hypergeometric tests were used in a later analysis to score TCR-TCR, TCR-HLA and TCR-CMV co-occurrence, with a repertoire-size bias correction applied to the TCR pairs. False discovery rates were estimated in a later analysis by permuting HLA or CMV assignments 20 times. In a later analysis, co-occurring TCRs were grouped using DBSCAN, with TCRdist sequence similarity added in when clustering inside HLA-allele-positive subsets. For co-occurrence clustering, repertoires with fewer than 30,000 or more than 120,000 public chains were excluded, along with five repertoires with anomalous nucleotide sharing. As stored in TCRdb, this immuneACCESS dataset retains in-frame rearrangements with V and J assigned. A fraction of the clones does not appear; measured against another copy, unresolved V genes explain less than half of the discrepancy, and the remainder lacks a known reason. V, J and clone size are those of that table, while D and trimming were read from the DNA. The sample yields around 85,000 clones; roughly 78% were counted once. About 6.8% of the sample is in the top ten clones.

The cohort comprised under 700 healthy bone marrow donors. All cohort members were sampled while nominally healthy, although unrecorded immune exposures were likely present. The donor tested CMV seronegative and was one of the 352 seronegative cohort members. Each donor provided a peripheral blood sample, and peripheral blood mononuclear cells were used for TCR beta sequencing. The Qiagen DNeasy Blood Extraction Kit was used to extract genomic DNA from the blood cell samples. In its sample, this clone was seen a few times. Its cognate antigen has yet to be identified. Within one base of it there is no much larger clone, and no base qualities were kept. The clonotype was recovered from a man aged 25 to 40 in good health and CMV-seronegative. Sample: PBMCs.

The nucleotide sequence reads TGTGCCAGCAGCTTGGGTCGGGGGGCGAACACTGAAGCTTTCTTT. It specifies CASSLGRGANTEAFF. The sequence links TRBV5-4 to TRBJ1-1, with a weak D call of TRBD1 (6 bases match). From cysteine to phenylalanine, the CDR3 is 15 amino acids long. Kept here is only the CDR3 DNA, which spans 45 bases and is read in frame from base 1. CDR1 and CDR2, looked up from the germline V gene (reference sequence), are SGHNT and YYREEE. V is shortened by 0 bases, J by 1 base, and the region joining them spans 10 bases.